This T cell receptor beta chain was captured in a study of T cell responses to AZD1222 COVID-19 vaccine. From germline, CDR1 is MNHEY and CDR2 SVGAGI. V gave up 4 bases and J gave up 6 bases; unmatched junction bases: 5. CDR3 length: 13 residues. The protocol was immunoSEQ multiplex PCR, while the TCRdb copy is restricted to in-frame clones and leaves out a portion. This sample carries about 120,000 clones, more than 70% of them seen once, and the ten largest clones take approximately 15%. Study-level points and caveats: Spike was spanned by vaccine-associated CD4 TCRs, with dominance at 160-218 and 743-854.

Worth noting for this clone: No antigen is known for it.

The receptor was derived from an adult who received the AZD1222 COVID-19 vaccine. The chain has TRBV6-5 and TRBJ1-2, with 7 positions matching TRBD1. The sample here was peripheral blood, taken 28 days after the second AZD1222 dose. CDR3 DNA sequence: TGTGCCAGCAGTTTTGACAGGGTGCATGGCTACACCTTC. Its translation: CASSFDRVHGYTF.